This TCR beta chain was sequenced during a study of shared clonotypes between healthy human individuals. Overall study: The donors, a couple of women and three men, were aged 18 to 49.

Each subset's genomic DNA was shared equally among a number of immunoSEQ plates. Here immunoSEQ multiplex PCR was the method, and the copy in TCRdb shows in-frame clones only, minus some. The table has 450,000 to 500,000 clones, around four fifths seen once. CDR1 and CDR2 from the germline V gene are MNHNS and SASEGT. The CDR3 extends over 14 amino acids. Trimming shortened V by 8 bases and J by 5 bases, and 15 bases separated the two germline ends. The chain is built from TRBV6-1 and TRBJ1-4, with D possibly being TRBD1 (6 bases). The specimen sequenced was PBMCs. The source is a woman aged 40 to 50 in good health. Some clones in this sample may be carry-over from other donors' samples. The CDR3 coding sequence is TGTGCCAGCGCCCAGGGACACCCGAATGAAAAACTGTTTTTT. Amino acid sequence: CASAQGHPNEKLFF.